This TCR beta chain was profiled in a study of T cells in Graves' hyperthyroidism and ophthalmopathy. Reasons for excluding patients were uncontrolled infection, other autoimmune disease, pregnancy or lactation. PBMCs were sourced from roughly 10 ml fresh peripheral blood. Worth noting for this clonotype: Its antigen is still unknown.

RNA transcripts served as the template for amplifying TCR beta CDR3 regions. Initially, a first-round RT-PCR of the TCR CDR3 employed the HTBI primer set. Using its own MiXCR run on the multiplex PCR reads, TCRdb lists one record per CDR3 protein. The sample records about 180,000 distinct CDR3 sequences, roughly 9.4% being singletons. The CDR3 sequence is 15 residues long. J was trimmed by 7 bases and V by 3 bases; bases with no gene match: 8. Germline values: CDR1 SGHNT, CDR2 YYREEE (reference sequence). Study-wide results and limits: Peripheral blood also featured most of the thyroid clonotypes expanded above 0.001.

The source of this sequence is a woman aged 18-29 years with Graves' hyperthyroidism that later progressed to Graves' ophthalmopathy. Specimen: blood. The J gene is TRBJ2-7, the V gene TRBV5-4; TRBD2 aligns across 12 bases. The CDR3 nucleotides read TGTGCCAGCAGCTCAAGACTAGCGGGAGCTGAAGAGCAGTACTTC. Protein sequence: CASSSRLAGAEEQYF.